This T cell receptor (beta chain) was captured in a study of response to subunit inactivated influenza vaccine. CDR1 and CDR2 from the germline V gene are SQVTM and ANQGSEA. With V trimmed by 7 bases and J by 7 bases, 3 bases remained unmatched. The length of the CDR3 is 11 residues. Whole-study findings and limits: The authors proposed limited new T cell recruitment per seasonal influenza vaccination.

This clonotype was counted a few times. The antigen is undetermined. One entry per CDR3 protein results from TCRdb running MiXCR on the RT-PCR reads. The sample has some 190,000 distinct CDR3 sequences; approximately 15% are singletons. The chain joins TRBV29-1 to TRBJ1-1; 10 bases are shared with TRBD1. Source: CD8+ T cells sorted from PBMCs, taken roughly 5 days after vaccination. This receptor was taken from a man aged 45 to 65 who received an inactivated influenza vaccine. For the CDR3, the DNA is TGCAGCGCGACAGGGGGCATTGAAGCTTTCTTT. This gives the protein CSATGGIEAFF.